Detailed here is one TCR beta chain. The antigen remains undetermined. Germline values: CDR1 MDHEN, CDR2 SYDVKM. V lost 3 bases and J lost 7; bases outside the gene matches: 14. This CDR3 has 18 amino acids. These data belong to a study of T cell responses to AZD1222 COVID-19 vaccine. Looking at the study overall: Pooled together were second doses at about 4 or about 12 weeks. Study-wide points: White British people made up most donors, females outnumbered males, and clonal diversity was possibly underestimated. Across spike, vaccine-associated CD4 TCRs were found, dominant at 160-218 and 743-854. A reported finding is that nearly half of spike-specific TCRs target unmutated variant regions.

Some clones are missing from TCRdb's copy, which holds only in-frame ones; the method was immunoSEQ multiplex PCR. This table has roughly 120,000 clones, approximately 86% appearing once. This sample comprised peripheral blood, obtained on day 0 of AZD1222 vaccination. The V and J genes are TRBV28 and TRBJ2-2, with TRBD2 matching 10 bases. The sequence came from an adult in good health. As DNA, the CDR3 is TGTGCCAGCAGTTTTCGGGTTCTAGCGGGAGAAATCGGCGGGGAGCTGTTTTTT. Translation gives CASSFRVLAGEIGGELFF.